The 6 T cell receptor beta chains below come from one sample, sequenced in a study of response to subunit inactivated influenza vaccine. TCRdb re-derived calls from the RT-PCR reads in MiXCR, one entry per CDR3 protein. The data show more than 400,000 distinct CDR3 sequences, less than 7.5% seen once. Sequencing used PBMCs from blood, obtained roughly 24 months after vaccination. Source of these receptors: a man aged 50-75 years who received an inactivated influenza vaccine.

Of note for this clonotype: The DNA is left out, because the CDR3 cannot be placed on it with certainty; the CDR3 is given as TCRdb lists it. The V call is TRBV9, the J call TRBJ2-7; the table's TRBD2 call for D was not verified on the DNA. The CDR3 extends over 16 residues, inclusive of both ends. The germline V gene encodes CDR1 SGDLS and CDR2 YYNGEE. The CDR3 reads CASSVGGGSALYEQHF.

The chain is built from TRBV25-1 and TRBJ2-3; the D gene is possibly TRBD1 (6 bases). The CDR3 extends over 15 amino acids. Germline loops: CDR1 MGHDK, CDR2 SYGVNS. Trimming stripped 2 bases from V and 1 base from J, with 10 bases between. The chain's CDR3 is CASSETGYGTDTQYF. CDR3 DNA sequence: TGTGCCAGCAGTGAAACAGGGTATGGCACAGATACGCAGTATTTT.

The gene calls are TRBV6-1 and TRBJ2-1, with D possibly being TRBD2 (5 bases). Trimming left V 7 bases short and J 4 bases short, with 14 bases between. There are 14 residues in the CDR3. The germline V gene has CDR1 MNHNS and CDR2 SASEGT. The CDR3 reads CASMRAGRYNEQFF. For the CDR3, the DNA is TGTGCCAGCATGAGGGCCGGTCGATACAATGAGCAGTTCTTC.

This clonotype was seen ten or more times. This chain links TRBV10-3 with TRBJ2-2; the D gene could be TRBD1 or TRBD2 (6 bases each). Germline V gives CDR1 ENHRY, CDR2 SYGVKD. The CDR3 covers 15 residues. Trimming removed 3 bases at V and 4 bases at J, with 12 bases between. CDR3 region: CAISERGPPTGELFF. CDR3 nucleotide sequence: TGTGCCATCAGTGAACGGGGGCCCCCCACCGGGGAGCTGTTTTTT.

This clonotype was recorded a few times. The chain uses TRBV5-1 and TRBJ2-3, with TRBD2 matching 8 bases. The germline gives CDR1 SGHRS, CDR2 YFSETQ. The CDR3 sequence is 15 residues long. V shed 0 bases and J 4 bases; nucleotides not matched to a gene: 4. The CDR3 reads CASSLVAGIPDTQYF. CDR3 nucleotides: TGCGCCAGCAGCTTGGTAGCGGGAATCCCAGATACGCAGTATTTT. The variable domain in full, completed from reference TRBV5-1 and TRBJ2-3, reads KAGVTQTPRYLIKTRGQQVTLSCSPISGHRSVSWYQQTPGQGLQFLFEYFSETQRNKGNFPGRFSGRQFSNSRSEMNVSTLELGDSALYLCASSLVAGIPDTQYFGPGTRLTVL.

This chain uses TRBV15 with TRBJ2-7; 7 nucleotides agree with TRBD1. CDR3 length: 17 residues. Trimming cost V 0 bases and J 2 bases; bases outside gene matches: 10. In germline, CDR1 is LNHNV, CDR2 YYDKDF (reference sequence). The CDR3 DNA is TGTGCCACCAGCAGAGAAAAGACAGGGATTAGTACCTACGAGCAGTACTTC. Amino acid sequence: CATSREKTGISTYEQYF. The entire variable domain, with the rest obtained from reference TRBV15 and TRBJ2-7, is as follows: DAMVIQNPRYQVTQFGKPVTLSCSQTLNHNVMYWYQQKSSQAPKLLFHYYDKDFNNEADTPDNFQSRRPNTSFCFLDIRSPGLGDTAMYLCATSREKTGISTYEQYFGPGTRLTVT.